This TCR beta chain was recovered during a study of shared clonotypes between healthy human individuals. Study in general: Each donor had three CD4 naive, three CD4 memory, two CD8 naive and one CD8 memory plate.

V shed 4 bases, J shed 1 base, and the junction held 7 bases outside the gene matches. From germline, CDR1 is SGDLS and CDR2 YYNGEE. This CDR3 has 15 residues. The authors split each subset's genomic DNA evenly across several immunoSEQ plates. Data came from immunoSEQ multiplex PCR; TCRdb stores just in-frame clones and leaves some out. The sample has about 2 million clones; roughly 94% are singletons. CD45RO-negative CD8 cells positively selected for CCR7 made up the naive population, which excluded terminally differentiated effector memory CD45RA+ cells. Adult Caucasians living in Nashville, Tennessee made up all of the donors. The sample holds a few counts of this clone.

The chain has TRBV9 and TRBJ2-5, with 7 bases that match TRBD1. The receptor comes from a man between 18 and 29 years old in good health. Input material: naive CD8+ T cells sorted from blood. The CDR3 DNA reads TGTGCCAGCAGCCCCGGACAGGTGGGCCAAGAGACCCAGTACTTC. This translates into CASSPGQVGQETQYF.